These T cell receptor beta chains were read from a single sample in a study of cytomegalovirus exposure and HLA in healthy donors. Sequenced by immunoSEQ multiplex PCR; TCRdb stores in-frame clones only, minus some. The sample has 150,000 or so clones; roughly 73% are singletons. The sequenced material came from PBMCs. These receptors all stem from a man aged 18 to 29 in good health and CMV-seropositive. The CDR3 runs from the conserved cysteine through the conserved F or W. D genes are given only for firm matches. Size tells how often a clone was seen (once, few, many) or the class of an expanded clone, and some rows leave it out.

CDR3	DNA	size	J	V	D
CASTTSDRTYNEQFF	TGTGCCAGCACCACGTCGGACAGAACTTACAATGAGCAGTTCTTC	-	TRBJ2-1	TRBV28	-
CSVGSPGELFF	TGCAGCGTTGGTAGCCCCGGGGAGCTGTTTTTT	-	TRBJ2-2	TRBV29-1	-
CSSSLDRASYEQYF	TGTTCCAGCAGTCTAGACAGGGCATCCTACGAGCAGTACTTC	-	TRBJ2-7	TRBV7-9	TRBD1
CRHGSIGYEQYF	TGCAGGCACGGGAGTATAGGTTACGAGCAGTACTTC	-	TRBJ2-7	TRBV29-1	-
CASSLLQGRYEQYF	TGTGCCAGCAGCTTACTGCAGGGAAGGTACGAGCAGTACTTC	-	TRBJ2-7	TRBV7-8	-
CAISRGLAATDTQYF	TGTGCCATCAGTAGGGGACTAGCGGCCACAGATACGCAGTATTTT	once	TRBJ2-3	TRBV10-3	TRBD2
CASSSYDSPNYGYTF	TGCGCCAGCAGCAGCTACGACAGCCCTAACTATGGCTACACCTTC	-	TRBJ1-2	TRBV4-1	-
CASSLSRLAGSTGELFF	TGTGCCAGCAGTTTATCCAGGCTAGCGGGAAGCACCGGGGAGCTGTTTTTT	-	TRBJ2-2	TRBV28	TRBD2
CASSVAQASGHRGQYF	TGTGCCAGCAGCGTAGCTCAGGCTAGCGGCCACCGTGGGCAGTATTTT	few	TRBJ2-3	TRBV9	TRBD2
CASSLDTGAPYF	TGCGCCAGCAGCTTGGACACAGGGGCCCCCTACTTC	few	TRBJ2-7	TRBV5-1	TRBD1
CASSLTSGRSYGELFF	TGTGCCAGCAGTCTCACTAGCGGGAGGTCGTACGGGGAGCTGTTTTTT	once	TRBJ2-2	TRBV7-3	TRBD2
CASSSLREQYF	TGTGCCAGCAGCTCCCTTCGGGAGCAGTACTTC	-	TRBJ2-7	TRBV28	-
CASSAGGYYGYTF	TGTGCCAGCAGCGCCGGGGGATACTATGGCTACACCTTC	-	TRBJ1-2	TRBV28	-